This TCR beta chain is drawn from a study of blood T cell repertoires in COVID-19. Looking at the study overall: Italy, Spain and the United States were the sources of the convalescent and acute COVID-19 samples. T cells, B-cell-depleted T cells, or PBMCs supplied cDNA or gDNA.

The sample holds a few counts of this clone. As originally analysed: Reference gene primers were amplified, and this amplification served to estimate nucleated cell counts. The method was immunoSEQ multiplex PCR; TCRdb's version includes in-frame clones alone and lacks a portion of them. From that table come the V and J calls and clone size; the DNA was used to work out D and trimming. The table records some 68,000 clones, approximately 80% of them present only once. Between the trimmed V and J ends, which lost 0 bases and 6 bases, there was a span of 9 bases. The CDR3 has 13 residues. Germline CDR1 KGHSH, CDR2 LQKENI.

The chain carries TRBV18 and TRBJ2-7, with D hard to call. The source of this sequence is a man aged 70 or older with acute or convalescent COVID-19. The sequenced sample was peripheral blood. The CDR3 DNA reads TGTGCCAGCTCACCACCGAGTTTAATCGAGCAGTACTTC. Residues: CASSPPSLIEQYF.